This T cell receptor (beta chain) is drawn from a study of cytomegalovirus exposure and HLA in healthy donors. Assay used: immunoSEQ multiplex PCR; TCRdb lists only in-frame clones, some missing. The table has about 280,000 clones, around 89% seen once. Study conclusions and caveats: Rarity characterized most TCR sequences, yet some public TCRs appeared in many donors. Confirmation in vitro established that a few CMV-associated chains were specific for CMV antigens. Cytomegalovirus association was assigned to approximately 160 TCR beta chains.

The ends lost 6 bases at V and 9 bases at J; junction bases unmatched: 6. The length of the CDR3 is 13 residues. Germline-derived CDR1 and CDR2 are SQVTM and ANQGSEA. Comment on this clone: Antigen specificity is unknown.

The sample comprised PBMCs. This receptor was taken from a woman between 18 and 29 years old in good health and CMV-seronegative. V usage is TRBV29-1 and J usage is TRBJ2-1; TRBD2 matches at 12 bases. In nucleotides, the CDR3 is TGCAGCGTCCTTGGACTAGCGGGATCTGAGCAGTTCTTC. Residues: CSVLGLAGSEQFF.